This TCR beta chain was recovered during a study of T-cell reconstitution after alpha-beta-depleted transplantation in children. This CDR3 comprises 13 residues. Germline loops: CDR1 KGHSH, CDR2 LQKENI. Trimming took off 2 bases at V and 10 bases at J, with 12 bases between the two ends. Researchers prepared the TCRbeta library using unique molecular identifiers, the study reports. TCRdb re-analysed the PCR reads in MiXCR, keeping a single row per CDR3 protein. The table shows roughly 300,000 distinct CDR3 sequences, with over 9% occurring only once. This receptor was identified in a human donor who donated a stem cell graft to a child with acute lymphoblastic leukemia. The V and J genes are TRBV18 and TRBJ2-1; D is undetermined. Specimen: PBMCs from the stem cell graft donor, collected from the stem cell graft. The CDR3 nucleotides read TGTGCCAGCTCACCAGAGGCAGCAACCGAGCAGTTCTTC. Its translation: CASSPEAATEQFF.